A single sample gave rise to the 7 T cell receptor beta chains below, sequenced in a study of blood T cell repertoires in COVID-19. Method: immunoSEQ multiplex PCR; TCRdb's copy keeps in-frame clones and lacks some. The repertoire has hundreds of thousands of clones, approximately 86% of them found once; the top ten carry about 9.8%. Sequences were obtained from peripheral blood. All receptors derive from a man aged 18-30 years with active or convalescent COVID-19.

The chain combines TRBV7-9 with TRBJ2-7; 9 positions match TRBD2. Germline V gene data show CDR1 as SEHNR and CDR2 as FQNEAQ (reference sequence). The CDR3 covers 15 residues. Losses at the gene ends were 5 bases for V and 5 bases for J; bases not matched to a gene: 10. CDR3 region: CASSPREGAFDEQYF. In DNA, the CDR3 is TGTGCCAGCAGCCCGCGGGAGGGGGCTTTTGACGAGCAGTACTTC.

The V and J genes are TRBV19 and TRBJ2-4, with 12 bases matching TRBD1. V lost 7 bases to trimming and J lost 6 bases; unmatched junction nucleotides: 4. This CDR3 has 14 residues. The germline V gene has CDR1 LNHDA and CDR2 SQIVND (reference sequence). The CDR3 DNA reads TGTGCCAGTAAGCCGGGACAGGGGGCAAACATTCAGTACTTC. This codes for CASKPGQGANIQYF.

The V call is TRBV7-9, the J call TRBJ1-1; TRBD1 matches 7 bases. The CDR3 has 16 residues. The junction had 12 bases not matched to a gene; V was cut back by 7 bases and J by 1 base. Germline CDR1 reads SEHNR; CDR2 reads FQNEAQ (reference sequence). The chain's CDR3 is CASNYDTGARNTEAFF. As DNA, the CDR3 is TGTGCCAGCAACTACGATACAGGGGCACGGAACACTGAAGCTTTCTTT. Full variable domain (rest looked up from reference TRBV7-9 and TRBJ1-1): DTGVSQNPRHKITKRGQNVTFRCDPISEHNRLYWYRQTLGQGPEFLTYFQNEAQLEKSRLLSDRFSAERPKGSFSTLEIQRTEQGDSAMYLCASNYDTGARNTEAFFGQGTRLTVV.

V usage is TRBV10-3 and J usage is TRBJ1-5; D is ambiguous. The V gene lost 3 bases and the J gene lost 4 bases, with 7 bases spanning the gap. Germline CDR1 and CDR2: ENHRY and SYGVKD. This CDR3 is built from 13 residues. CDR3 sequence (DNA): TGTGCCATCAGTGAATCGAGGAATCAGCCCCAGCATTTT. Encoded protein: CAISESRNQPQHF.

The V and J genes are TRBV7-2 and TRBJ1-1; TRBD1 aligns across 7 bases. The CDR3 runs 16 residues. Germline loops: CDR1 SGHTA, CDR2 FQGNSA. V lost 3 bases to trimming and J lost 5 bases; unmatched junction nucleotides: 12. CDR3 DNA: TGTGCCAGCAGCTTGGGTCCACCAGGGGGACTTACTGAAGCTTTCTTT. Amino acids: CASSLGPPGGLTEAFF.

The gene calls are TRBV5-1 and TRBJ2-7; 11 nucleotides line up with TRBD1. After removal of 3 bases from V and 2 bases from J, the junction contained 1 base not matched to a gene. The germline CDR1 and CDR2 sequences are SGHRS and YFSETQ. CDR3 length: 14 amino acids. CDR3 nucleotide sequence: TGCGCCAGCAGCTGGGGACAGGGGGCCTACGAGCAGTACTTC. This encodes CASSWGQGAYEQYF.

The chain has TRBV2 and TRBJ1-4; D remains ambiguous. Trimming left V 8 bases short and J 4 bases short, with 14 bases between. The CDR3 length is 14 residues. CDR1 and CDR2 from the germline V gene are SNHLY and FYNNEI. The CDR3: CASAWGGVNEKLFF. The CDR3 region has the DNA TGTGCCAGCGCCTGGGGAGGAGTTAATGAAAAACTGTTTTTT.